This TCR beta chain comes out of a study of blood T cell repertoires in COVID-19. This clone was seen a few times. Germline V gene lookup returns CDR1 SGHTA and CDR2 FQGNSA. J was trimmed by 5 bases and V by 3 bases; bases with no gene match: 4. This CDR3 region has 14 residues. The data were produced by immunoSEQ multiplex PCR, yet TCRdb's version contains in-frame clones alone and is incomplete. Among about 41,000 clones listed, around 90% were seen once. This TCR came from a man between 60 and 70 years old with acute or convalescent COVID-19. The chain joins TRBV7-2 to TRBJ1-1, with 9 nucleotides matching TRBD1. Material for sequencing was peripheral blood. CDR3 nucleotide sequence: TGTGCCAGCAGCTTGTACAGGGGGCGAACTGAAGCTTTCTTT. Translation: CASSLYRGRTEAFF.